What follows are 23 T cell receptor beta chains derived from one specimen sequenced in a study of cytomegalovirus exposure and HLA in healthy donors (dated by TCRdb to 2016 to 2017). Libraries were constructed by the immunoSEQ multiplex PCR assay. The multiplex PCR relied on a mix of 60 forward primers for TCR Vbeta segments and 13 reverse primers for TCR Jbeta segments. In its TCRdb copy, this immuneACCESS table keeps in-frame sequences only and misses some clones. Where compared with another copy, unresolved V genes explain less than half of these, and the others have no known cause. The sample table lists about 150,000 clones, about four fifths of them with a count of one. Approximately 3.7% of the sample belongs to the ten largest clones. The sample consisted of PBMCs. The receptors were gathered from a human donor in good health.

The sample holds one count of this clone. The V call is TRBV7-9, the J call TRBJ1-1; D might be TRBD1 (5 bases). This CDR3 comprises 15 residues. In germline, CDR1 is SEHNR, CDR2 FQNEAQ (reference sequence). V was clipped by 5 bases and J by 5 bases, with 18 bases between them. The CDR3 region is CASSTQERGGTEAFF. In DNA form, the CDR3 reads TGTGCCAGCAGCACCCAGGAGAGGGGAGGGACTGAAGCTTTCTTT. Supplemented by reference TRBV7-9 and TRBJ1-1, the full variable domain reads DTGVSQNPRHKITKRGQNVTFRCDPISEHNRLYWYRQTLGQGPEFLTYFQNEAQLEKSRLLSDRFSAERPKGSFSTLEIQRTEQGDSAMYLCASSTQERGGTEAFFGQGTRLTVV.

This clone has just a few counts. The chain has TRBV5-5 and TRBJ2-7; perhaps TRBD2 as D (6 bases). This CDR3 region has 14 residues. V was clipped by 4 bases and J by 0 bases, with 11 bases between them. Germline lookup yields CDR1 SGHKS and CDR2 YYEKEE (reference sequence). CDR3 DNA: TGTGCCAGCAGCCCCGGAGGGAGCTCCTACGAGCAGTACTTC. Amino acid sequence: CASSPGGSSYEQYF.

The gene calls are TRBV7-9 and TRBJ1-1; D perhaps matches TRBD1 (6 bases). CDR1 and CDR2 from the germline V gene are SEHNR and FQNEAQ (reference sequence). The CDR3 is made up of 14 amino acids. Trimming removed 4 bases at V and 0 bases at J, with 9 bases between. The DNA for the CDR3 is TGTGCCAGCAGCTCGGGACATCTGAACACTGAAGCTTTCTTT. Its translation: CASSSGHLNTEAFF.

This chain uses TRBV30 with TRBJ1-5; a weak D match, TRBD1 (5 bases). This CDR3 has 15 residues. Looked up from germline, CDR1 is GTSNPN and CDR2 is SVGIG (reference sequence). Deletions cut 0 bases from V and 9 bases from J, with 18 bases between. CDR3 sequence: CAWSVQSSGFGPQHF. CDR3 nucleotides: TGTGCCTGGAGTGTACAATCCTCAGGGTTCGGGCCCCAGCATTTT.

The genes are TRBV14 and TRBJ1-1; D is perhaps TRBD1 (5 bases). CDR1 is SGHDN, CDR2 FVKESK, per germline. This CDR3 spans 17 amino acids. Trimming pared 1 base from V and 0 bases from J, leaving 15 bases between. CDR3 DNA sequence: TGTGCCAGCAGCCAAGGTGGGGCACAGTACATGAACACTGAAGCTTTCTTT. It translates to CASSQGGAQYMNTEAFF.

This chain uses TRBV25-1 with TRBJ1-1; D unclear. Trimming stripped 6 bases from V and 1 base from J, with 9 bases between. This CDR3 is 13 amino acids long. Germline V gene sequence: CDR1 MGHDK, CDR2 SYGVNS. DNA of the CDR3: TGTGCCAGCAGATCCACGGGGAACACTGAAGCTTTCTTT. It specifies CASRSTGNTEAFF.

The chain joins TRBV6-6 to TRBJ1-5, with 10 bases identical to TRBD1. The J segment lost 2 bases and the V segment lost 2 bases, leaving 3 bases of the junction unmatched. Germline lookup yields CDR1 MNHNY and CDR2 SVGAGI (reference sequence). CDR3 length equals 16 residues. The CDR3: CASSYDRGRGNQPQHF. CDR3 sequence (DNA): TGTGCCAGCAGTTACGACAGGGGGCGCGGCAATCAGCCCCAGCATTTT.

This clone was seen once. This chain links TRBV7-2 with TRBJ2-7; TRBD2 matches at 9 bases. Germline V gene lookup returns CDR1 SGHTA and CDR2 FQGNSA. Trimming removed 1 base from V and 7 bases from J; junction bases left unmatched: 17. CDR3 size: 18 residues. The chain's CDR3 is CASSLVEWGGTSSNEQYF. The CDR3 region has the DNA TGTGCCAGCAGCTTAGTGGAGTGGGGGGGGACTAGCTCTAATGAGCAGTACTTC.

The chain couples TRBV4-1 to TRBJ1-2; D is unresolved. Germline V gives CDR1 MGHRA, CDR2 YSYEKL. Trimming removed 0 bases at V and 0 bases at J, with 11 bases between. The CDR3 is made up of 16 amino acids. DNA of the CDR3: TGCGCCAGCAGCCAAGATTCAGGCAGTCCTAACTATGGCTACACCTTC. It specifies CASSQDSGSPNYGYTF.

The CDR3 loop is CAWSLGGEGRYF. CDR3 DNA: TGTGCCTGGAGTTTAGGAGGGGAAGGGCGGTACTTC. The V call is TRBV30, the J call TRBJ2-7; D possibly corresponds to TRBD2 (6 bases). Germline V lookup: CDR1 GTSNPN, CDR2 SVGIG (reference sequence). V gave up 2 bases and J gave up 12 bases, with 17 bases separating them. The CDR3 has 12 amino acids.

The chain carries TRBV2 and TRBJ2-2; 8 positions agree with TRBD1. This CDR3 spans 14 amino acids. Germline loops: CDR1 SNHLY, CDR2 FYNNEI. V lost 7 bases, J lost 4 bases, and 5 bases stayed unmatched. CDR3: CASTGTGSTGELFF. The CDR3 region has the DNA TGTGCCAGCACCGGGACAGGATCCACCGGGGAGCTGTTTTTT. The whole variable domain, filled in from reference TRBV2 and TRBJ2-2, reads EPEVTQTPSHQVTQMGQEVILRCVPISNHLYFYWYRQILGQKVEFLVSFYNNEISEKSEIFDDQFSVERPDGSNFTLKIRSTKLEDSAMYFCASTGTGSTGELFFGEGSRLTVL.

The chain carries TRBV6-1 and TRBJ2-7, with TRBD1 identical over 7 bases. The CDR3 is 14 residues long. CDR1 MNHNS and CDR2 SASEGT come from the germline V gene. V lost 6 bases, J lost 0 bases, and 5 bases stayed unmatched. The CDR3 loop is CASSVDRDSYEQYF. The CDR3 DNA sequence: TGTGCCAGCAGCGTAGACAGGGACTCCTACGAGCAGTACTTC.

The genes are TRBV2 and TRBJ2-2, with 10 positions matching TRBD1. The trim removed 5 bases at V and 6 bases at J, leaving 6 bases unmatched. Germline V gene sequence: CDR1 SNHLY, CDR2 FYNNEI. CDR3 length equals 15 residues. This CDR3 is CASSRDRGAAGELFF. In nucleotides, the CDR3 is TGTGCCAGCAGTCGGGACAGGGGCGCGGCCGGGGAGCTGTTTTTT.

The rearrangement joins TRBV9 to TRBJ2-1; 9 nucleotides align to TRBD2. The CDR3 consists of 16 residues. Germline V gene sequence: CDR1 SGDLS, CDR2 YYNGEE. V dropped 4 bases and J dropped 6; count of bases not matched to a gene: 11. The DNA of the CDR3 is TGTGCCAGCAGCCCCCGCCGGGCTAGCGGGACCAATGAGCAGTTCTTC. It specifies CASSPRRASGTNEQFF.

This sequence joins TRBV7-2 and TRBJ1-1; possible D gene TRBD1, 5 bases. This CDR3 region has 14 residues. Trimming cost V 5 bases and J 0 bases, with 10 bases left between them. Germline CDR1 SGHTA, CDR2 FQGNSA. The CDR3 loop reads CASSVRGMNTEAFF. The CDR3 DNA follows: TGTGCCAGCAGCGTAAGGGGCATGAACACTGAAGCTTTCTTT.

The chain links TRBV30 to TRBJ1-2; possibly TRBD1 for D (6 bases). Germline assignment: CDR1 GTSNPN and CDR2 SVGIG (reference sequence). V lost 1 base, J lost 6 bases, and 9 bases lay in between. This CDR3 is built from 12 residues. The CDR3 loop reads CAWSGTGNGYTF. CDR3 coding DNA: TGTGCCTGGAGTGGTACAGGGAATGGCTACACCTTC.

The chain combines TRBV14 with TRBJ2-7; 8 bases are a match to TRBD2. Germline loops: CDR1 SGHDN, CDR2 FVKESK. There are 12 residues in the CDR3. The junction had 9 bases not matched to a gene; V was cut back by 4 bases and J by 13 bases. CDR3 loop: CASSPPGGRVYF. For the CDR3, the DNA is TGTGCCAGCAGCCCCCCGGGAGGGCGGGTTTACTTC.

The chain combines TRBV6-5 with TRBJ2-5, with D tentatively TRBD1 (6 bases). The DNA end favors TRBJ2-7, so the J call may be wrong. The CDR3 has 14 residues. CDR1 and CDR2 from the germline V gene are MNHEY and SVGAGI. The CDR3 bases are TGTGCCAGCAGTTACGGGACACGCGCCTACGAGCAGTACTTC. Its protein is CASSYGTRAYEQYF.

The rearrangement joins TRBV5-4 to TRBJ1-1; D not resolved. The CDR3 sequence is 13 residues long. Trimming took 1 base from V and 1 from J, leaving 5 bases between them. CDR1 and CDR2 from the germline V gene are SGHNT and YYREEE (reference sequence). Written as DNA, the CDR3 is TGTGCCAGCAGCTTGTACAGGAACACTGAAGCTTTCTTT. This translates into CASSLYRNTEAFF.

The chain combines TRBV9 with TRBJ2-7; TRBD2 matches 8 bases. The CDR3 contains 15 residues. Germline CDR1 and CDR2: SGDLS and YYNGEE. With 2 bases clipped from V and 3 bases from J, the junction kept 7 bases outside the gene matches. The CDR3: CASSVEAGVSYEQYF. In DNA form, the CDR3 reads TGTGCCAGCAGCGTGGAAGCGGGAGTTAGCTACGAGCAGTACTTC. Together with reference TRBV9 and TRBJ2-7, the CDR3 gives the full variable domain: DSGVTQTPKHLITATGQRVTLRCSPRSGDLSVYWYQQSLDQGLQFLIQYYNGEERAKGNILERFSAQQFPDLHSELNLSSLELGDSALYFCASSVEAGVSYEQYFGPGTRLTVT.

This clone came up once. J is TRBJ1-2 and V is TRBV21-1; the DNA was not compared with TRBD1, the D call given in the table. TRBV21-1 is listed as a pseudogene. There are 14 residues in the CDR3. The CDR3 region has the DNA TGTGCCAGCAGCTACCGGGACAGGGGGGGAGGCTACACCTTC. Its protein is CASSYRDRGGGYTF.

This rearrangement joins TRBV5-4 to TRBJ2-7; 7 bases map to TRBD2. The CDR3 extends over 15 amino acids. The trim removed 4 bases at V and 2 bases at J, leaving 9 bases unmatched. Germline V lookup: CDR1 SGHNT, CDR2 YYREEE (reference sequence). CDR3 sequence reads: CASSVLGGGTYEQYF. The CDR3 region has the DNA TGTGCCAGCAGCGTCTTAGGCGGGGGAACCTACGAGCAGTACTTC.

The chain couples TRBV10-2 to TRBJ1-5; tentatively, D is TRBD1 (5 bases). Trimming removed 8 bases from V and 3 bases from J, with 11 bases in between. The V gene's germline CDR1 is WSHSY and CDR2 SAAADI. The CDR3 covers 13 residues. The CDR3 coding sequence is TGCGCCAGCGGGGGAGGGTTCAATCAGCCCCAGCATTTT. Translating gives CASGGGFNQPQHF.